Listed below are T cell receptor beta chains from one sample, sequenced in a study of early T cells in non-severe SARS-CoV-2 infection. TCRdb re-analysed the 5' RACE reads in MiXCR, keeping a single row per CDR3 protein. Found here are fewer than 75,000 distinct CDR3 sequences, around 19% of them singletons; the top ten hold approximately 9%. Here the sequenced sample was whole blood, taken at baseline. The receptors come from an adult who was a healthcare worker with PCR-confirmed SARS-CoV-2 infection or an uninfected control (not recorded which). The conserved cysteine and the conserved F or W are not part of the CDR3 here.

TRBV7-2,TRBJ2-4,ASSLDSHLQY
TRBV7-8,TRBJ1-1,ASSPRDRRGRAF
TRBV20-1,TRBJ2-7,SASQGLGGSYEQY
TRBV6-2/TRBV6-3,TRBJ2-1,ASSYPGQANNEQF
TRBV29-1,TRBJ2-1,SVRASGTNEQF
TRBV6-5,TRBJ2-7,ASSPPGRTRNEQY
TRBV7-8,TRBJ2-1,ASSPRGEQF
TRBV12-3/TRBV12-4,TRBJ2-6,ASSLRGVGLSGANVLT
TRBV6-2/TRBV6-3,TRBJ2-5,ASSFGGRAWGQETQY
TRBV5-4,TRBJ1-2,ASSLPAGFDGYT
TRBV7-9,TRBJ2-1,ASRSSGSGNEQF